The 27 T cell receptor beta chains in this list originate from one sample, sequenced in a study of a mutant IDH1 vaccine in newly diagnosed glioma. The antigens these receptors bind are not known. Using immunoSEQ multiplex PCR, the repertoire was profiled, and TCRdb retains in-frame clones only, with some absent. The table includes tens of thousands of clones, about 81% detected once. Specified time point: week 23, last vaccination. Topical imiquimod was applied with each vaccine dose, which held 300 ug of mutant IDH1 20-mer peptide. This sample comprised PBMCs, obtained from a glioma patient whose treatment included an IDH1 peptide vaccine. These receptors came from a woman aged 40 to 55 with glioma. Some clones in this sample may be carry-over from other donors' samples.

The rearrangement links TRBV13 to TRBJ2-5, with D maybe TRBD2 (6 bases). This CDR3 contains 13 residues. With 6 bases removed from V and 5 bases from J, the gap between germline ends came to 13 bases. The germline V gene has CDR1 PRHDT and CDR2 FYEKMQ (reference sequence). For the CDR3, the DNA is TGTGCCAGCAGTCGGGGGAGTTCGGAGACCCAGTACTTC. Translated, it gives CASSRGSSETQYF.

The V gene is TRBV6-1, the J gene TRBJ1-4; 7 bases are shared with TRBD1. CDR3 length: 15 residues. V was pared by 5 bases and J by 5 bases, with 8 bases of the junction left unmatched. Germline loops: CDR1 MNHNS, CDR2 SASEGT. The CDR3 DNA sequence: TGTGCCAGCAGTCCCCGACAGGGAATCAATGAAAAACTGTTTTTT. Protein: CASSPRQGINEKLFF.

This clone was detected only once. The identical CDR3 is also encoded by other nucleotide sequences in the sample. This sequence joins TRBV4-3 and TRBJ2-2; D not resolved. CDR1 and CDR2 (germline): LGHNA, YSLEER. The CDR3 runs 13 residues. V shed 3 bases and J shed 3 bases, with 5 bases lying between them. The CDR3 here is CASSQGYTGELFF. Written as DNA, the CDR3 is TGCGCCAGCAGCCAGGGGTACACCGGGGAGCTGTTTTTT.

The CDR3 loop reads CASSVNLASGTDTQYF. As DNA, the CDR3 is TGTGCCAGCAGCGTAAACTTGGCTAGCGGTACAGATACGCAGTATTTT. This sequence joins TRBV9 and TRBJ2-3; TRBD2 matches at 7 bases. This CDR3 is built from 16 residues. V shed 1 base and J 3 bases; nucleotides not matched to a gene: 8. The germline V gene has CDR1 SGDLS and CDR2 YYNGEE.

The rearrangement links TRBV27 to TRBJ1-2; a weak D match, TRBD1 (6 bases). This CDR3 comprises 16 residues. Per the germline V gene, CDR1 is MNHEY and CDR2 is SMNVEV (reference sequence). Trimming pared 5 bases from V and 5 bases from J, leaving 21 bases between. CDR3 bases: TGTGCCAGCAGTCCTCGACAGGCTCCAAGTGGGTATGGCTACACCTTC. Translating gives CASSPRQAPSGYGYTF.

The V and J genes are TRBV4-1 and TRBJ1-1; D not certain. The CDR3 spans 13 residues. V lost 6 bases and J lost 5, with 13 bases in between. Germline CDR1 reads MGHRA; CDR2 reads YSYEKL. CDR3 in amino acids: CASRASGATEAFF. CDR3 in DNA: TGCGCCAGCAGAGCTAGTGGCGCTACTGAAGCTTTCTTT.

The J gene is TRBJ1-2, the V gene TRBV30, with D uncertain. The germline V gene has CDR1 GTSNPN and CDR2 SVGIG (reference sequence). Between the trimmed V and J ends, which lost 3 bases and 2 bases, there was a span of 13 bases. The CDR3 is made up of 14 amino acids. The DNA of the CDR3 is TGTGCCTGGAGAAAGGGTCAAGGAAACTATGGCTACACCTTC. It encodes CAWRKGQGNYGYTF.

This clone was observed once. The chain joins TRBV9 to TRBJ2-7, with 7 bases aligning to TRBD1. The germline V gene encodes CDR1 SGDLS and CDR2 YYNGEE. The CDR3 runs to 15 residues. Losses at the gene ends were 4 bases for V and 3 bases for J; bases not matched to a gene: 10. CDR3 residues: CASSPDRALDYEQYF. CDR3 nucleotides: TGTGCCAGCAGCCCAGACAGGGCCCTAGACTACGAGCAGTACTTC. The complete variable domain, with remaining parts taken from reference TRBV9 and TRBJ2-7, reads DSGVTQTPKHLITATGQRVTLRCSPRSGDLSVYWYQQSLDQGLQFLIQYYNGEERAKGNILERFSAQQFPDLHSELNLSSLELGDSALYFCASSPDRALDYEQYFGPGTRLTVT.

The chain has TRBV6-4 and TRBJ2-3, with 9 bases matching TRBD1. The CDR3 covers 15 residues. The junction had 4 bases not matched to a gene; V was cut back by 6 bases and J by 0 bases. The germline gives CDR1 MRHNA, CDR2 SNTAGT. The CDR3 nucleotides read TGTGCCAGCAGGATGGGACAGGGAAGCACAGATACGCAGTATTTT. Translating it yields CASRMGQGSTDTQYF.

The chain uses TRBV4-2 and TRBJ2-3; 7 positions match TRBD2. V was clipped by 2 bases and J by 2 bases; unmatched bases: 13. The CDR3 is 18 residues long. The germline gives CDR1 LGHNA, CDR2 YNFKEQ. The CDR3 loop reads CASSQRPSAAGDTDTQYF. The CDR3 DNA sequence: TGTGCCAGCAGCCAAAGGCCGAGCGCCGCGGGGGACACAGATACGCAGTATTTT.

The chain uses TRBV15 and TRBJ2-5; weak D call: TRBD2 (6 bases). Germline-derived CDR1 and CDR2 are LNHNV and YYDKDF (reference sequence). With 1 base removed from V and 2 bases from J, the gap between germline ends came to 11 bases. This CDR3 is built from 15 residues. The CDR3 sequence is CATSRGDGGQETQYF. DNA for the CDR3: TGTGCCACCAGCAGAGGCGACGGGGGACAAGAGACCCAGTACTTC.

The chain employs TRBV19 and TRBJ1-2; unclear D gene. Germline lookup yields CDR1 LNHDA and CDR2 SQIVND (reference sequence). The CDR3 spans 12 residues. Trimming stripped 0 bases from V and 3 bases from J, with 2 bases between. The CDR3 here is CASSIDDYGYTF. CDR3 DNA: TGTGCCAGTAGTATAGACGACTATGGCTACACCTTC.

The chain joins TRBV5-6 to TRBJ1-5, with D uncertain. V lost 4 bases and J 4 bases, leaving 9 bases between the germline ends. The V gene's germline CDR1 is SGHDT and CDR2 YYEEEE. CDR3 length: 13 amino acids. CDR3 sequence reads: CASSITGNQPQHF. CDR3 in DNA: TGTGCCAGCAGCATAACGGGGAATCAGCCCCAGCATTTT.

The chain's CDR3 is CATSRGLGTYEQYF. The CDR3 DNA is TGTGCCACCAGCAGAGGGCTCGGGACCTACGAGCAGTACTTC. The chain carries TRBV15 and TRBJ2-7; TRBD2 is a possible D gene (5 bases). The germline V gene has CDR1 LNHNV and CDR2 YYDKDF (reference sequence). CDR3 length equals 14 residues. With 1 base removed from V and 2 bases from J, the gap between germline ends came to 9 bases.

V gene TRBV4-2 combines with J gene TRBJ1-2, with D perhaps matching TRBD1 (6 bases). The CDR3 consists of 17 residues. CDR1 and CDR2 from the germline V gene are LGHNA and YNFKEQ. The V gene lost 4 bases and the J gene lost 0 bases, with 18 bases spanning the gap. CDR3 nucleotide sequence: TGTGCCAGCAGCCTAGGGGGATTAGGGACAACTAACTATGGCTACACCTTC. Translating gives CASSLGGLGTTNYGYTF.

CDR3 in amino acids: CATSRQGAGNTEAFF. The CDR3 nucleotides are TGTGCCACCTCCCGACAGGGGGCCGGGAACACTGAAGCTTTCTTT. The genes are TRBV6-1 and TRBJ1-1; 10 bases agree with TRBD1. With 10 bases clipped from V and 1 base from J, the junction kept 9 bases outside the gene matches. The length of the CDR3 is 15 residues. Germline V gene sequence: CDR1 MNHNS, CDR2 SASEGT.

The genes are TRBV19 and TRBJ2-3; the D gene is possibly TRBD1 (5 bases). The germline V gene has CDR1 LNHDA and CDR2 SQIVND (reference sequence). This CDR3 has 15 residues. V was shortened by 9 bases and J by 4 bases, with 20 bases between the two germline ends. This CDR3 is CASSKHGATSDTQYF. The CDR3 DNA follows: TGTGCCAGCTCGAAACATGGGGCTACCTCAGATACGCAGTATTTT. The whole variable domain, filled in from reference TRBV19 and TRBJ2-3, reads DGGITQSPKYLFRKEGQNVTLSCEQNLNHDAMYWYRQDPGQGLRLIYYSQIVNDFQKGDIAEGYSVSREKKESFPLTVTSAQKNPTAFYLCASSKHGATSDTQYFGPGTRLTVL.

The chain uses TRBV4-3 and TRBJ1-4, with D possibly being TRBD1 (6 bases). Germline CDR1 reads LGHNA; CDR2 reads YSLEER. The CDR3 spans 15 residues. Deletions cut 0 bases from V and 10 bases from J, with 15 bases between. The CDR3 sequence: CASSQDGMGGRKLFF. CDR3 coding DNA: TGCGCCAGCAGCCAAGACGGGATGGGGGGGCGAAAACTGTTTTTT.

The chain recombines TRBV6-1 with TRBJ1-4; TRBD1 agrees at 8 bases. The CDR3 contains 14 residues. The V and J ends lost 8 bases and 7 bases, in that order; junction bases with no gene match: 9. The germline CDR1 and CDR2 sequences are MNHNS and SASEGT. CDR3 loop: CASGIDRGPEKLFF. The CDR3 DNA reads TGTGCCAGCGGGATAGACAGGGGCCCTGAAAAACTGTTTTTT.

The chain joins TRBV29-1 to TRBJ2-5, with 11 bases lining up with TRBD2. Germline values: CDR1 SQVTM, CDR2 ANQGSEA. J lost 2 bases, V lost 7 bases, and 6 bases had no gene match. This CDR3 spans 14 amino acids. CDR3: CSARLAGYQETQYF. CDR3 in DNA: TGCAGCGCTCGACTAGCGGGGTATCAAGAGACCCAGTACTTC.

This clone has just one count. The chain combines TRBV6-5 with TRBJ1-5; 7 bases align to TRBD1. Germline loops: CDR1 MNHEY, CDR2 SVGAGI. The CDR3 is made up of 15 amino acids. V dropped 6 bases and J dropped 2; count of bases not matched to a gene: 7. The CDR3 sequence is CASRDQGEGNQPQHF. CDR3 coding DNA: TGTGCCAGCAGGGATCAGGGGGAAGGCAATCAGCCCCAGCATTTT.

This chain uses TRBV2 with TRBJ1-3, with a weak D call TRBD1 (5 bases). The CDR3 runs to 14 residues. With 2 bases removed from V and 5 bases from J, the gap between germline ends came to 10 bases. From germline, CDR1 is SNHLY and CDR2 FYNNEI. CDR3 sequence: CASSESQVRNTIYF. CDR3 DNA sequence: TGTGCCAGCAGTGAATCACAGGTCCGAAACACCATATATTTT. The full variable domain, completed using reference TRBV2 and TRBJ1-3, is EPEVTQTPSHQVTQMGQEVILRCVPISNHLYFYWYRQILGQKVEFLVSFYNNEISEKSEIFDDQFSVERPDGSNFTLKIRSTKLEDSAMYFCASSESQVRNTIYFGEGSWLTVV.

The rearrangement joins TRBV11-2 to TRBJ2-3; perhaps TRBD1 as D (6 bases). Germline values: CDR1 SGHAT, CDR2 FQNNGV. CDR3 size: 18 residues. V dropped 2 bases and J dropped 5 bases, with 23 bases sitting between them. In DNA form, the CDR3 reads TGTGCCAGCAGCTTAAGGCCTCGGGCCGGGACACGGGTAGATACGCAGTATTTT. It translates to CASSLRPRAGTRVDTQYF.

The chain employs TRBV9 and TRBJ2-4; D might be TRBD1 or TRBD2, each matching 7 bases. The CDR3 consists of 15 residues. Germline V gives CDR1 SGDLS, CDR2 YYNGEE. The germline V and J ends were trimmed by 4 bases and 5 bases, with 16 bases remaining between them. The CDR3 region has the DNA TGTGCCAGCAGCTCAGGGGGGGTAAAGGAAAACATTCAGTACTTC. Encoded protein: CASSSGGVKENIQYF.

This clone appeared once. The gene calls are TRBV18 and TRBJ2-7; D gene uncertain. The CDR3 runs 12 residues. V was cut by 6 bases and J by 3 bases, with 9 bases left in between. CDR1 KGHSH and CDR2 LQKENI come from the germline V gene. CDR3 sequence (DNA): TGTGCCAGCTCCTACAGTAACTACGAGCAGTACTTC. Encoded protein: CASSYSNYEQYF.

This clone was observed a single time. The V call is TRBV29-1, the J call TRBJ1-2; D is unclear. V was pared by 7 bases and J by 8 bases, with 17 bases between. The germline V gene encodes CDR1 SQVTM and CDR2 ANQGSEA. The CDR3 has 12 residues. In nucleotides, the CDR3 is TGCAGCGCCTTAGACACCCAACGGGGCTACACCTTC. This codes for CSALDTQRGYTF.

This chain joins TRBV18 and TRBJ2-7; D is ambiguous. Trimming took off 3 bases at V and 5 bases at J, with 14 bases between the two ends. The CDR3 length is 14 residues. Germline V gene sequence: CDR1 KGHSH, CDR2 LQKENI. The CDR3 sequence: CASSPRSPSDEQYF. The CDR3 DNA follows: TGTGCCAGCTCACCTAGGTCTCCCTCGGACGAGCAGTACTTC.